This T cell receptor (beta chain) was documented in a study of shared clonotypes between healthy human individuals. Study in general: The plates for each donor numbered three CD4 naive, three CD4 memory, two CD8 naive and one CD8 memory.

Data came from immunoSEQ multiplex PCR; TCRdb stores just in-frame clones and leaves some out. The sample has some 2.3 million clones, more than 80% seen once. With respect to this clone: Its antigen remains unknown. In the same sample, other DNA sequences code for this CDR3.

Trimming pared 0 bases from V and 0 bases from J, leaving 5 bases between. The CDR3 runs to 14 residues. Germline V CDR1 and CDR2: SGDLS, YYNGEE. Study-level points and caveats: When naive CD4 clonotypes were compared across several donors, around 4.6% were shared. Clonotype sharing among the donors was expected to vary with sequencing depth.

The J gene is TRBJ2-3, the V gene TRBV9; D is unclear. The sample was naive CD4+ T cells from PBMCs. The subset here: CD45RA+ positively selected. This clonotype was obtained from a man aged 18 to 30 in good health. Some clones in this sample may be carry-over from other donors' samples. The CDR3: CASSVAPSTDTQYF. The CDR3 region has the DNA TGTGCCAGCAGCGTAGCTCCAAGCACAGATACGCAGTATTTT. The entire variable domain, with the rest obtained from reference TRBV9 and TRBJ2-3, is as follows: DSGVTQTPKHLITATGQRVTLRCSPRSGDLSVYWYQQSLDQGLQFLIQYYNGEERAKGNILERFSAQQFPDLHSELNLSSLELGDSALYFCASSVAPSTDTQYFGPGTRLTVL.